Only one count was recorded for the clone carrying this T cell receptor beta chain. This sample was included in a study of T cell clonotyping in hematopoietic cell transplantation. Study background: Recipient samples before transplant were obtained post-cytoreduction.

Sequencing was performed with immunoSEQ multiplex PCR; in TCRdb, only in-frame clones are kept and a portion is missing. This repertoire shows around 21,000 clones, 75% to 90% found once; its top ten account for around 4%. The time point here: recipient sample about 28 days before transplant, after cytoreduction. Germline V gives CDR1 SGHRS, CDR2 YFSETQ. V was cut by 0 bases and J by 2 bases, with 5 bases left in between. This CDR3 comprises 13 residues. The input for sequencing was peripheral blood mononuclear cells, taken before stem cell transplant. The gene calls are TRBV5-1 and TRBJ1-2; D gene uncertain. This clonotype originated in a man in his late teens or twenties with biphenotypic leukemia. Some clones in this sample may be carry-over from other donors' samples. The CDR3 loop reads CASSLGLNYGYTF. The CDR3 region has the DNA TGCGCCAGCAGCTTGGGCCTGAACTATGGCTACACCTTC.